This TCR beta chain emerged from a study of blood T cell repertoires in COVID-19 (dated by TCRdb to about 2020). Regarding the study in general: Samples covering the acute and convalescent phases of COVID-19 were provided by collaborators in the United States, Italy and Spain. HLA class I and class II types, where available, came from metadata supplied by the sample provider rather than from assay-based typing. The sample metadata nearly always contained a de-identified subject ID, COVID-19 status, age in years and sex. Samples were obtained from the ongoing ImmuneRACE study (first 160 participants) and from 1,254 subjects provided by 6 global collaborators. A freely available public database, intended as a resource for researchers studying the immune response to SARS-CoV-2, is where the repertoires were released. Subjects who had been exposed to COVID-19, were actively infected with it, or had recovered from it provided the deeply sampled blood TCRbeta repertoires that made up the dataset. The prospective study material was composed of cDNA or gDNA derived from T cells, B-cell-depleted T cells, or PBMCs.

Enrolling through a virtual design, the prospective study's participants ranged in age from roughly 18 to 90 years and lived across 20 to 30 United States geographic areas. Cohort assignment in the prospective study relied on participant-reported clinical history from a screening survey and a study questionnaire. Recovered participants in ImmuneRACE Cohort 3 were defined as having two consecutive negative NP/OP PCR tests, clearance from a healthcare professional, or resolution of symptoms. In the prospective study, whole blood, serum and a nasopharyngeal or oropharyngeal swab were collected from each participant by mobile phlebotomists. Additional blood draws and questionnaires over an approximately 2-month period could optionally be provided by prospective study participants. Prospective study blood samples were shipped either frozen or at room temperature before DNA extraction. The full study reports these points: How much clinical and demographic metadata was included differed by source and by participant, and the metadata was provided uncurated.

The CDR3 starts with the cysteine, ends with the phenylalanine, and has 16 residues. The CDR3 DNA has 48 bases and is translated from base 1. Cut back by 2 bases and 3 bases, the V and J ends lie 14 bases apart. The germline V gene provides CDR1 SGHTA and CDR2 FQGNSA. TCRbeta CDR3 regions were amplified from genomic DNA by means of the immunoSEQ Assay, a bias-controlled multiplex PCR. For the original study's pipeline: Nucleated cell counts per sample were estimated from amplification of reference gene primers within the assay. To quantify the absolute abundance of each unique TCRbeta CDR3 rearrangement, sequence reads were collapsed and filtered. Productive Simpson clonality was computed per sample as the square root of Simpson's diversity index over productive rearrangements. The clones in this table, taken by TCRdb from immuneACCESS, are in-frame only. Not every clone is retained; where verified, under half of the shortfall comes from an unresolved V gene, and the cause of the rest is unknown. The V and J calls and clone size come from that table; D and trimming were worked out from the DNA. For this sample there are 390,000 or so clones; 83% appear just once. 5% to 5.5% of the sample goes to the ten largest clones.

Comments on this clone: Its cognate antigen has yet to be identified. No clone much larger than this one lies a single base away; base qualities are absent.

The sequencing sample was made of PBMCs or T cells enriched from blood (not recorded which). Recombination connected TRBV7-2 to TRBJ1-5; 5 matching bases give a weak D call of TRBD1. The origin of this receptor is a woman between 45 and 60 years old who had recovered from COVID-19. For the CDR3, the sequence is CASSLRTSVTNQPQHF. The DNA sequence is as follows: TGTGCCAGCAGCTTAAGGACATCAGTAACCAATCAGCCCCAGCATTTT.